This T cell receptor beta chain was captured in a study of blood T cell repertoires in COVID-19. A word on this clone: An end of the junction differs from the germline gene, which may be a read error.

Clones were read by immunoSEQ multiplex PCR, and TCRdb kept only the in-frame ones, dropping some. The table lists 150,000 or so clones, 75% to 90% of them singletons. The source of this sequence is a man between 18 and 35 years old with COVID-19, enrolled during active disease. Specimen: peripheral blood.

CDR3 DNA sequence: TGTGCCAGCAGTTCAGGGGGTAATGAAAAACTGCTTTTT. Translation gives CASSSGGNEKLLF. V and J are TRBV27 and TRBJ1-4; 7 nucleotides align to TRBD1. The CDR3 runs 13 residues. Per germline, CDR1 MNHEY and CDR2 SMNVEV (reference sequence).